This record covers a single TCR delta chain. The protein held in TCRdb is that of a much larger clone and does not match this DNA's translation at residue 16, likely because of a read error; the protein shown is translated from the DNA. TCRdb applied CATT to the multiplex PCR reads for clone calling. The sample has under 65,000 delta-chain clones; over 1.5% are singletons. This sample was taken from a study of γδ T cells in repeated Plasmodium falciparum infection. Study at large: Four controlled malaria infections with P. falciparum NF54 spanned roughly 640 days. Timepoints: baseline, immediately before selected infections, and 21 days after every infection.

Sequenced material: gamma-delta T cells from blood. This sequence originates from a pool of human donors (malaria-infected and uninfected, not separated).

CDR3 coding DNA: TGTGCTCTTGGGGAACTACAAAGGTACGTCTTCCTAGCTCCTACTAGGAACTATACTACCGATAAACTCATCTTT. This codes for CALGELQRYVFLAPTRNYTTDKLIF. The chain recombines TRDV1 with TRDJ1; 7 bases are a match to TRDD2. The CDR3 sequence is 25 residues long. Germline-derived CDR1 and CDR2 are TSWWSYY and QGS. Trimming cost V 0 bases and J 2 bases; bases outside gene matches: 33.